This T cell receptor beta chain was sequenced in a study of T cells in Graves' hyperthyroidism and ophthalmopathy (dated by TCRdb to the late 2010s). About the investigation overall: Peripheral blood was sampled at the time of initial diagnosis, prior to any treatment. The roughly 100 discovery patients were randomly divided into training and test sets at a 7:3 ratio. Once sampling was done, hyperthyroidism patients were given methimazole at a starting dose of 30 mg daily, whereas ophthalmopathy patients were given high-dose intravenous methylprednisolone. Prospective prediction of ophthalmopathy was tested in an independent validation cohort of 18 hyperthyroidism patients and 15 to 17 patients who later progressed to ophthalmopathy. To identify distinguishing TCR V-J signatures, a discovery cohort of 95 to 100 patients was used, comprising some 45 with Graves' ophthalmopathy and about 59 with stable Graves' hyperthyroidism. In addition, the study compared T-cell repertoires in thyroid tissue and in blood from six Graves' hyperthyroidism patients. The paper reports TCR Vbeta CDR3 sequencing of over 130 peripheral blood samples: approximately 43 ophthalmopathy, roughly 74 hyperthyroidism and approximately 17 progressor patients.

This clonotype was seen only a few times. There is no known antigen for this receptor. Base-call qualities are not available, and no considerably larger clone is one nucleotide away. TCR beta CDR3 regions were amplified from RNA transcripts. A first-round RT-PCR of the TCR CDR3 used the HTBI primer set with the Qiagen OneStep RT-PCR kit. Libraries were constructed in a second round of multiplex PCR, after which size selection and purification were carried out. Paired-end sequencing of the libraries was performed with 100 bp reads on an Illumina HiSeq2000. Processing in the source paper ran as follows. Raw data were processed with SOAPnuke, discarding reads with adapters, uncalled bases, mean Phred below 15, or no exact constant-primer or identifier match. High-quality paired reads were merged with COPE v1.2.5, and unique nucleotide sequences were defined as clonotypes. MiTCR v1.1 was used to align clonotypes to the IMGT TRBV, TRBD and TRBJ reference segments. Analysis was restricted to V-J combinations with a frequency above 0.0001, which covered roughly 99% of repertoires. A TCS score was defined as the ratio between F50 (clonal expansion) and ExV (chaos), using BLOSUM62-based TCRdist between CDR3 peptides within each V-J. Welch's t-statistics and random forest reduced 500 to 650 V-J features to under 15, which were used in a naive Bayes classifier (R e1071). The public reads were quality trimmed at Q25 with fastp and then assembled into clones with MiXCR by TCRdb, keeping productive beta chains. Every CDR3 protein is listed once, alongside the most common genes and DNA of its rows. TCRdb, rather than the study authors, made the V and J calls. In all, the sample holds hundreds of thousands of distinct CDR3 sequences, and approximately 14% of those were seen once. The leading ten clones occupy around 12% of the sample.

Ophthalmopathy patients had moderately to severely active disease, with a Clinical Activity Score of 3 or more, a NOSPECS grade of 4 or more, and a disease duration of less than 3 months. Patients with uncontrolled infections, other autoimmune diseases, pregnancy or lactation were excluded. Diagnoses were established on the basis of clinical symptoms, serum thyroxine and TRAb, thyroid ultrasound, and orbital computed tomography. PBMCs were isolated from approximately 10 ml of fresh peripheral blood by Ficoll-Paque density gradient centrifugation. Trizol reagent was used to extract total RNA, and RNA quality was then checked on an Agilent 2100 Bioanalyzer. Findings and caveats that apply to the study as a whole: In validation, progression to ophthalmopathy was predicted by the model with about 70% sensitivity and approximately 78% specificity, a median of about 6.8 months before onset. Blood samples also contained most of the expanded thyroid clonotypes (frequency above 0.001), which suggests that blood repertoires may reflect thyroid immune responses. A model built on a 13 V-J signature distinguished ophthalmopathy from stable hyperthyroidism, reaching approximately 89% sensitivity and 81.08% specificity in cross-validation and 80%/75% in testing. Sample size was not statistically predetermined, and investigators were not blinded to group allocation.

The CDR3 sequence holds 14 residues, the cysteine and phenylalanine included. The sequence is cut down to CDR3 DNA, 42 bases in frame from base 1. Trimming takes 6 bases off V and 5 bases off J; junction bases not matched to a gene: 8. The chain uses TRBV12-3 or TRBV12-4 and TRBJ1-1, with 8 bases in between that match TRBD1. The TCR originated in a woman aged 50 to 65 with Graves' ophthalmopathy. Material for sequencing was blood. The DNA sequence is TGTGCCAGCAGGGGAGCGCAGGGGGCTACTGAAGCTTTCTTT. The resulting protein is CASRGAQGATEAFF.